A single sample is the source of the 5 T cell receptor beta chains below, sequenced in a study of cytomegalovirus exposure and HLA in healthy donors. Measured with immunoSEQ multiplex PCR; TCRdb has only the in-frame clones, and not every one. The sample lists some 84,000 clones; roughly 91% were seen once. The sequencing input was PBMCs. The receptors come from a man aged 25 to 40 in good health and CMV-seronegative.

This rearrangement joins TRBV7-6 to TRBJ2-2; D may be TRBD2 (6 bases). The V gene's germline CDR1 is SGHVS and CDR2 FNYEAQ. This CDR3 has 15 residues. Trimming left V 5 bases short and J 2 bases short, with 12 bases between. CDR3 DNA: TGTGCCAGCAGCCGGGACTCGTTAAACACCGGGGAGCTGTTTTTT. Its translation: CASSRDSLNTGELFF.

The rearrangement links TRBV27 to TRBJ2-3, with 14 bases lining up with TRBD2. Germline trimming cut 8 bases from V and 6 bases from J; bases unmatched to any gene: 22. The length of the CDR3 is 20 residues. Germline V gene lookup returns CDR1 MNHEY and CDR2 SMNVEV (reference sequence). As DNA, the CDR3 is TGTGCCAGCCGAATCTTATTTCTCCCGACTAGGACTAGCGGGGGGGATACGCAGTATTTT. Translated: CASRILFLPTRTSGGDTQYF.

The CDR3 DNA reads as TGTGCCAGCAGGACTAGCGGGACTGGGGGTGGCACCGGGGAGCTGTTTTTT. Amino acid sequence: CASRTSGTGGGTGELFF. J is TRBJ2-2 and V is TRBV2, with 11 bases identical to TRBD2. Germline values: CDR1 SNHLY, CDR2 FYNNEI. Unmatched junction bases numbered 10, after V lost 6 bases and J lost 4 bases. The CDR3 has 17 amino acids.

The chain recombines TRBV28 with TRBJ2-1, with TRBD2 matching 10 bases. This CDR3 contains 15 residues. The V and J ends lost 5 bases and 0 bases, in that order; junction bases with no gene match: 1. Germline assignment: CDR1 MDHEN and CDR2 SYDVKM. This CDR3 is CASSRTSGSYNEQFF. CDR3 DNA: TGTGCCAGCAGTCGGACTAGCGGCTCCTACAATGAGCAGTTCTTC.

V gene TRBV7-8 combines with J gene TRBJ2-3, with TRBD2 matching 13 bases. The CDR3 has 18 amino acids. The germline gives CDR1 SGHVS, CDR2 FQNEAQ. V shed 5 bases, J shed 0 bases, and the junction held 8 bases outside the gene matches. The CDR3 DNA reads TGTGCCAGCAGCAAACTACCGGGACTAGCGGGAAGCACAGATACGCAGTATTTT. Translation gives CASSKLPGLAGSTDTQYF.